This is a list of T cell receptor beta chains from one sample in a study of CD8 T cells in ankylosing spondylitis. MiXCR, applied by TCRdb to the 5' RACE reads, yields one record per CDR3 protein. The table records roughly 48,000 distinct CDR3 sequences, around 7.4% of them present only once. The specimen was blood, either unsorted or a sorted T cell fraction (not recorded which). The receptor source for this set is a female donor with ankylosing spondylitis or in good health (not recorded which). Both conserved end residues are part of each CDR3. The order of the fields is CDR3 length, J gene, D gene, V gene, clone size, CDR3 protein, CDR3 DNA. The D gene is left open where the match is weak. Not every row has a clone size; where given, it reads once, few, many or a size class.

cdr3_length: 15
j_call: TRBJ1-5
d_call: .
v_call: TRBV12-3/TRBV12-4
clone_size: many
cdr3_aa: CASSSGGAPNQPQHF
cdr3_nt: TGTGCCAGCAGTTCGGGGGGGGCACCCAATCAGCCCCAGCATTTT

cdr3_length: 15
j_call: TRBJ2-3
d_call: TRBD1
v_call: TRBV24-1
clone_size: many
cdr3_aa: CATSDPGTGLDTQYF
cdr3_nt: TGTGCCACCAGTGACCCCGGGACAGGATTGGATACGCAGTATTTT

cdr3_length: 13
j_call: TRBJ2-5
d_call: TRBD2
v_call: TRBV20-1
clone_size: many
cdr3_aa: CSASGGKQETQYF
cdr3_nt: TGCAGTGCTAGCGGGGGGAAGCAAGAGACCCAGTACTTC

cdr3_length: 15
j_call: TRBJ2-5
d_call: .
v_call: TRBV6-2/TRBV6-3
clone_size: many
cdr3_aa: CASSYTRDLQETQYF
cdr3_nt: TGTGCCAGCAGTTACACTAGGGACCTACAAGAGACCCAGTACTTC

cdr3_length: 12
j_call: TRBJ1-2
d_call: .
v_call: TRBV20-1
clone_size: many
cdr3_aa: CSALDTAYGYTF
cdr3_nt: TGCAGTGCTTTGGACACAGCCTATGGCTACACCTTC

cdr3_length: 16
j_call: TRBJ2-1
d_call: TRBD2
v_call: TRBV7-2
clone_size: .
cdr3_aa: CASTDTRLAAYNEQFF
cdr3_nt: TGTGCCAGCACCGACACTAGACTAGCGGCCTACAATGAGCAGTTCTTC

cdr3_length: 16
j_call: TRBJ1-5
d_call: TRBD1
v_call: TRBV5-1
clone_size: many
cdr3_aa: CASSPFGTGDGQPQHF
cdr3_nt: TGCGCCAGCAGCCCCTTCGGGACAGGGGATGGTCAGCCCCAGCATTTT

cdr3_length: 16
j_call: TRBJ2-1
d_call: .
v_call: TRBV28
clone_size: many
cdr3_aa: CASSSPGAGANNEQFF
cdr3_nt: TGTGCCAGCAGTTCCCCCGGGGCAGGGGCCAACAATGAGCAGTTCTTC

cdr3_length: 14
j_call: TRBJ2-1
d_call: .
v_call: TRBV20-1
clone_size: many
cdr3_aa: CSARVGTSTDEQFF
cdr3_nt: TGCAGTGCTCGGGTCGGGACATCGACCGATGAGCAGTTCTTC

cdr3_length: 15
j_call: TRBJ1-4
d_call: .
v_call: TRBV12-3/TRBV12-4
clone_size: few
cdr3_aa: CASSSSTGFNEKLFF
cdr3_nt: TGTGCCAGCAGTTCATCTACAGGGTTTAATGAAAAACTGTTTTTT

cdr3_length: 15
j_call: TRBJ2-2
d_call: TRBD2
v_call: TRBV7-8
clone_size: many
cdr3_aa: CASSPLAGVTGELFF
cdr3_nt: TGTGCCAGCAGCCCACTAGCGGGGGTTACCGGGGAGCTGTTTTTT

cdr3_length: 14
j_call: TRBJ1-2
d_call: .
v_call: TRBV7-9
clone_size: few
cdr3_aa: CASSPGVSGYGYTF
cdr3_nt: TGTGCCAGCAGCCCCGGAGTTAGCGGTTATGGCTACACCTTC

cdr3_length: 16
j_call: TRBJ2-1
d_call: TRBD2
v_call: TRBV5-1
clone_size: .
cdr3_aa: CASSFSLAGGLNEQFF
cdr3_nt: TGCGCCAGCAGCTTCTCACTAGCGGGGGGGCTTAATGAGCAGTTCTTC

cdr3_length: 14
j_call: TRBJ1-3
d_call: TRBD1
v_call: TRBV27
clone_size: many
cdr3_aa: CASSSTGYGNTIYF
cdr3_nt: TGTGCCAGCAGTTCGACAGGGTATGGAAACACCATATATTTT

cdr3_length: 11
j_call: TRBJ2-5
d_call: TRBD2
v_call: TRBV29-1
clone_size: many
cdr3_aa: CSATSGETQYF
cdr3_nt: TGCAGCGCCACTAGCGGGGAGACCCAGTACTTC

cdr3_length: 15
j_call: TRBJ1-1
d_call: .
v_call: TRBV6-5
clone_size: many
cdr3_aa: CASSQGDTSNTEAFF
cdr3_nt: TGTGCCAGCAGTCAAGGGGACACAAGTAACACTGAAGCTTTCTTT

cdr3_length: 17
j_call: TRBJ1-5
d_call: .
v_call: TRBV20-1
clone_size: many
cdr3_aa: CSASMAGRLYSNQPQHF
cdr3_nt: TGCAGTGCTAGCATGGCCGGGAGGTTGTATAGCAATCAGCCCCAGCATTTT

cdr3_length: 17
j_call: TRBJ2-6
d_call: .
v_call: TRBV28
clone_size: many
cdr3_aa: CASSLYGPDSGANVLTF
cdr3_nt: TGTGCCAGCAGTTTATATGGCCCTGACTCTGGGGCCAACGTCCTGACTTTC

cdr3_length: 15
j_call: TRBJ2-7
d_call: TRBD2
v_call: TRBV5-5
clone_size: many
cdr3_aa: CASSLEQQAGYEQYF
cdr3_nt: TGTGCCAGCAGCTTGGAACAGCAAGCGGGGTACGAGCAGTACTTC